This record looks at one T cell receptor beta chain sequence and its context. Its antigen is undetermined. Trimming removed 0 bases from V and 1 base from J, with 16 bases in between. Germline lookup yields CDR1 SGHTA and CDR2 FQGNSA. The CDR3 consists of 18 residues. The data originate from a study of cytomegalovirus exposure and HLA in healthy donors. Findings and caveats of the study: It was taken for granted in presence/absence analyses that sequencing depth across donors was roughly uniform.

Healthy individuals who donated bone marrow served as the donors. The study ran its PCR with 60 Vbeta and 13 Jbeta primers. The table came from immunoSEQ multiplex PCR; TCRdb's copy has only in-frame clones and leaves some out. The repertoire holds about 130,000 clones, approximately 87% seen once, with 1.5% to 1.9% in the top ten. Sequencing used PBMCs. The V gene is TRBV7-2, the J gene TRBJ1-5, with a tentative D call TRBD1 (6 bases). This TCR was sampled from a man aged 35 to 55 in good health and CMV-seronegative. CDR3 in amino acids: CASSLAHPGQRSNQPQHF. CDR3 nucleotide sequence: TGTGCCAGCAGCTTAGCGCACCCCGGACAGAGAAGCAATCAGCCCCAGCATTTT.